This note documents a single T cell receptor beta chain sequence. Seattle participants joined during active infection and were tracked over time. This entry is derived from a study of blood T cell repertoires in COVID-19. Whole-study context: Collection of acute and convalescent COVID-19 samples took place in the United States, Italy and Spain.

Per the study methods: From reference gene primer amplification, estimates of nucleated cell counts were derived. Sequenced by immunoSEQ multiplex PCR; TCRdb stores in-frame clones only, minus some. V and J calls and clone size are as listed in that table; D and trimming were resolved from the DNA. The sample yields fewer than 700,000 clones, around 90% seen once. Looked up from germline, CDR1 is SNHLY and CDR2 is FYNNEI. This CDR3 has 14 amino acids. The germline V and J ends were trimmed by 6 bases and 4 bases, with 15 bases remaining between them. Sequenced sample: peripheral blood. The sequence came from a woman aged 45-59 years with COVID-19, enrolled during active disease. The V and J genes are TRBV2 and TRBJ1-1; D unclear. The CDR3 coding sequence is TGTGCCAGCAGGGCCATGCGTCCGGGCACTGAAGCTTTCTTT. This translates into CASRAMRPGTEAFF.